A selection of T cell receptor beta chains follows, all from one sample in a study of T cell changes during pregnancy in multiple sclerosis. TCRdb's table, derived via immunoSEQ multiplex PCR, lists solely in-frame clones and lacks some. The repertoire holds over 75,000 clones, with 85% to 95% as singletons. The material sequenced was peripheral blood, taken in the first trimester of pregnancy. The source is a female donor with multiple sclerosis, enrolled in a pregnancy study. CDR3s include the opening cysteine and the closing phenylalanine or tryptophan. A D gene is named only where the DNA matches it firmly. For some rows the clone size is stated as once, few or many, or as a class when expanded; others skip it.

v_call: TRBV9
j_call: TRBJ2-1
clone_size: once
d_call: -
cdr3_nt: TGTGCCAGCAGCGTAGACAATGTTCAGTTCTTC
cdr3_aa: CASSVDNVQFF

v_call: TRBV5-1
j_call: TRBJ1-3
clone_size: -
d_call: -
cdr3_nt: TGCGCCAGCAGCTTGGATCCAGGGGCTGGAAACACCATATATTTT
cdr3_aa: CASSLDPGAGNTIYF

v_call: TRBV11-1
j_call: TRBJ2-7
clone_size: -
d_call: -
cdr3_nt: TGTGCCAGCAGCTTAGATCAGGTCGTCGGCGCCTACGAGCAGTACTTC
cdr3_aa: CASSLDQVVGAYEQYF

v_call: TRBV7-9
j_call: TRBJ2-3
clone_size: -
d_call: -
cdr3_nt: TGTGCCAGCAGCTTTGTACTGGGGACTCTCACAGATACGCAGTATTTT
cdr3_aa: CASSFVLGTLTDTQYF

v_call: TRBV7-2
j_call: TRBJ1-1
clone_size: -
d_call: TRBD1
cdr3_nt: TGTGCCAGCAGACTACAGGGGGCGGGGAACACTGAAGCTTTCTTT
cdr3_aa: CASRLQGAGNTEAFF

v_call: TRBV7-8
j_call: TRBJ1-2
clone_size: -
d_call: -
cdr3_nt: TGTGCCAGCAGCCTCCCGGGGGGTAACTATGGCTACACCTTC
cdr3_aa: CASSLPGGNYGYTF

v_call: TRBV30
j_call: TRBJ1-2
clone_size: -
d_call: -
cdr3_nt: TGTGCCTGGAATCTGGGGGCGGGCTACACCTTC
cdr3_aa: CAWNLGAGYTF

v_call: TRBV6-4
j_call: TRBJ2-7
clone_size: -
d_call: TRBD1
cdr3_nt: TGTGCCAGCAGTGAAGGGACAGGGAGCTCCTACGAGCAGTACTTC
cdr3_aa: CASSEGTGSSYEQYF

v_call: TRBV6-5
j_call: TRBJ2-1
clone_size: -
d_call: TRBD1
cdr3_nt: TGTGCCAGCTGGACAGGCTATGAGCAGTTCTTC
cdr3_aa: CASWTGYEQFF

v_call: TRBV2
j_call: TRBJ2-1
clone_size: -
d_call: TRBD1
cdr3_nt: TGTGCCAGCAGCCCCGGGACGGGACAGACATACAATGAGCAGTTCTTC
cdr3_aa: CASSPGTGQTYNEQFF

v_call: TRBV2
j_call: TRBJ1-4
clone_size: -
d_call: -
cdr3_nt: TGTGCCAGCAACTGGGGGGCAACTAATGAAAAACTGTTTTTT
cdr3_aa: CASNWGATNEKLFF

v_call: TRBV11-2
j_call: TRBJ2-7
clone_size: -
d_call: TRBD1
cdr3_nt: TGTGCCAGCAGCTTAGCAGGTGCAGGGGGTCTGTACGAGCAGTACTTC
cdr3_aa: CASSLAGAGGLYEQYF

v_call: TRBV5-1
j_call: TRBJ2-2
clone_size: -
d_call: -
cdr3_nt: TGCGCCAGCAGCTGGAGGGACACCGGGGAGCTGTTTTTT
cdr3_aa: CASSWRDTGELFF

v_call: TRBV11-2
j_call: TRBJ2-7
clone_size: -
d_call: -
cdr3_nt: TGTGCCAGCAGCTTAGATGAGACTCTATCCTACGAGCAGTACTTC
cdr3_aa: CASSLDETLSYEQYF

v_call: TRBV5-4
j_call: TRBJ1-1
clone_size: -
d_call: -
cdr3_nt: TGTGCCAGCAGCTCAGGGCCATATAACACTGAAGCTTTCTTT
cdr3_aa: CASSSGPYNTEAFF

v_call: TRBV19
j_call: TRBJ1-1
clone_size: few
d_call: -
cdr3_nt: TGTGCCAGTAGTATTGCAGGGCGCATGAACACTGAAGCTTTCTTT
cdr3_aa: CASSIAGRMNTEAFF

v_call: TRBV19
j_call: TRBJ2-7
clone_size: -
d_call: -
cdr3_nt: TGTGCCAGTAGTATAAAGGACATGGCCCACTACGAGCAGTACTTC
cdr3_aa: CASSIKDMAHYEQYF

v_call: TRBV7-2
j_call: TRBJ2-3
clone_size: -
d_call: -
cdr3_nt: TGTGCCAGCAGCCTTCCTTATAAGTCGCAGGGATGGGGAGGAGATACGCAGTATTTT
cdr3_aa: CASSLPYKSQGWGGDTQYF

v_call: TRBV5-6
j_call: TRBJ2-1
clone_size: -
d_call: TRBD1
cdr3_nt: TGTGCCAGCAGCTTGGCGGGACAGGGCCTTAATGAGCAGTTCTTC
cdr3_aa: CASSLAGQGLNEQFF

v_call: TRBV11-2
j_call: TRBJ2-5
clone_size: once
d_call: -
cdr3_nt: TGTGCCAGCAGCTCCTGGCCCCAAGAGACCCAGTACTTC
cdr3_aa: CASSSWPQETQYF

v_call: TRBV28
j_call: TRBJ2-6
clone_size: -
d_call: -
cdr3_nt: TGTGCCAGCAGTTTAGCGGGCTCTGGGGCCAACGTCCTGACTTTC
cdr3_aa: CASSLAGSGANVLTF

v_call: TRBV7-9
j_call: TRBJ1-3
clone_size: once
d_call: -
cdr3_nt: TGTGCCAGCAGCTTAGGGCCTGCCTCTGGAAACACCATATATTTT
cdr3_aa: CASSLGPASGNTIYF

v_call: TRBV25-1
j_call: TRBJ2-3
clone_size: once
d_call: TRBD2
cdr3_nt: TGTGCCAGCAGTGAGATGGGTAGCGGGAGGGCAGATACGCAGTATTTT
cdr3_aa: CASSEMGSGRADTQYF

v_call: TRBV28
j_call: TRBJ1-1
clone_size: few
d_call: -
cdr3_nt: TGTGCCAGCAGTTCCCCTTTGGCAGGAGCTTTCTTT
cdr3_aa: CASSSPLAGAFF